These 9 T cell receptor beta chains came from one sample sequenced in a study of blood T cell repertoires in COVID-19. Measured with immunoSEQ multiplex PCR; TCRdb has only the in-frame clones, and not every one. Of approximately 180,000 clones in the sample, roughly 80% were seen once. Sequencing input: peripheral blood. Source of these receptors: a woman aged 80 or over with COVID-19, enrolled during active disease.

This chain connects TRBV19 to TRBJ2-1; a weak D match, TRBD2 (5 bases). V was clipped by 5 bases and J by 1 base, with 15 bases between them. This CDR3 has 16 amino acids. Germline V gene data show CDR1 as LNHDA and CDR2 as SQIVND (reference sequence). CDR3 DNA sequence: TGTGCCAGTAGTGCGCGGGCTAGTCTATCCTACAATGAGCAGTTCTTC. Translating gives CASSARASLSYNEQFF.

CDR3 in DNA: TGTGCCAGCAGTTACTCGCGGGCAACGGGATCAGAGCAGTACTTC. It translates to CASSYSRATGSEQYF. V is TRBV6-5 and J is TRBJ2-7; D possibly corresponds to TRBD2 (5 bases). The CDR3 extends over 15 amino acids. Trimming shortened V by 0 bases and J by 7 bases, and 16 bases separated the two germline ends. Germline V gene sequence: CDR1 MNHEY, CDR2 SVGAGI.

The chain couples TRBV27 to TRBJ2-7, with no clear D. The germline gives CDR1 MNHEY, CDR2 SMNVEV (reference sequence). This CDR3 spans 18 amino acids. The V and J ends lost 5 bases and 4 bases respectively, with 27 bases between them. CDR3: CASSHRIIATDAVYEQYF. DNA for the CDR3: TGTGCCAGCAGTCACCGGATAATAGCCACCGACGCCGTTTACGAGCAGTACTTC.

The chain has TRBV18 and TRBJ2-2; TRBD1 might be the D (6 bases). CDR3 length: 16 amino acids. CDR1 is KGHSH, CDR2 LQKENI, per germline. Trimming removed 3 bases at V and 3 bases at J, with 14 bases between. In DNA, the CDR3 is TGTGCCAGCTCACCTGGAAGCAGGGGAGACACCGGGGAGCTGTTTTTT. Translating it yields CASSPGSRGDTGELFF. Full variable domain (remainder filled in from reference TRBV18 and TRBJ2-2): NAGVMQNPRHLVRRRGQEARLRCSPMKGHSHVYWYRQLPEEGLKFMVYLQKENIIDESGMPKERFSAEFPKEGPSILRIQQVVRGDSAAYFCASSPGSRGDTGELFFGEGSRLTVL.

V and J are TRBV4-2 and TRBJ2-1; 11 positions agree with TRBD2. The V gene end was trimmed by 3 bases and the J gene end by 5 bases; junction bases not matched to a gene: 6. The length of the CDR3 is 16 residues. Germline V gene data show CDR1 as LGHNA and CDR2 as YNFKEQ. Here the CDR3 reads CASSQLTSGSDNEQFF. The CDR3 DNA reads as TGTGCCAGCAGCCAGTTAACTAGCGGGAGTGACAATGAGCAGTTCTTC.

The chain has TRBV30 and TRBJ1-2, with unresolved D. The ends were cut back, 8 bases at V and 0 bases at J, with 13 bases in the middle. CDR3 length: 13 residues. Germline V gene data show CDR1 as GTSNPN and CDR2 as SVGIG (reference sequence). The CDR3: CAGSDSSNYGYTF. The CDR3 bases are TGTGCCGGCTCCGATTCTTCTAACTATGGCTACACCTTC.

Only a few counts were recorded for this clone. V usage is TRBV6-2 or TRBV6-3 and J usage is TRBJ2-3; D is undetermined. The V end was cut by 3 bases, the J end by 3 bases, with 10 bases between. The CDR3 covers 14 residues. Germline assignment: CDR1 MNHEY and CDR2 SVGEGT. This chain's CDR3 is CASSYRRLTDTQYF. Written as DNA, the CDR3 is TGTGCCAGCAGTTATCGGCGGCTAACAGATACGCAGTATTTT.

The CDR3 bases are TGTGCCAGCAGTTTACAAAGACAGGGAAGTCCATACACCTTC. The encoded protein is CASSLQRQGSPYTF. The V and J genes are TRBV27 and TRBJ1-2; 7 bases are a match to TRBD1. The CDR3 runs 14 residues. Germline lookup yields CDR1 MNHEY and CDR2 SMNVEV (reference sequence). The ends lost 2 bases at V and 11 bases at J; junction bases unmatched: 11.

In nucleotides, the CDR3 is TGTGCCAGCAGCTTACCTAGACAGGGGAGTGGCTACACCTTC. Protein product: CASSLPRQGSGYTF. The chain combines TRBV7-9 with TRBJ1-2; 8 nucleotides line up with TRBD1. V lost 2 bases to trimming and J lost 7 bases; unmatched junction nucleotides: 6. The CDR3 runs 14 residues. Germline loops: CDR1 SEHNR, CDR2 FQNEAQ (reference sequence).